The 28 T cell receptor beta chains below come from one sample, sequenced in a study of radiotherapy plus CTLA-4 blockade in lung cancer. Repertoires were generated with immunoSEQ multiplex PCR, while TCRdb's copy carries only in-frame clones and drops some. The sample contains 28,000 or so clones, about 72% of which appear only once. This specimen consisted of peripheral blood, obtained from a patient treated with radiotherapy plus ipilimumab. Every receptor here comes from a human donor with non-small cell lung cancer who had stable disease on radiotherapy plus ipilimumab.

CDR3 DNA sequence: TGTGCCAGCAGCTTTCGGGCGCCCACTGAAGCTTTCTTT. Its protein is CASSFRAPTEAFF. This rearrangement joins TRBV7-2 to TRBJ1-1; D call uncertain. This CDR3 is 13 amino acids long. The V gene lost 3 bases and the J gene lost 4 bases, with 9 bases spanning the gap. The germline gives CDR1 SGHTA, CDR2 FQGNSA. The full variable domain, rest sourced from reference TRBV7-2 and TRBJ1-1, is GAGVSQSPSNKVTEKGKDVELRCDPISGHTALYWYRQSLGQGLEFLIYFQGNSAPDKSGLPSDRFSAERTGGSVSTLTIQRTQQEDSAVYLCASSFRAPTEAFFGQGTRLTVV.

This clone has only a few counts. The chain recombines TRBV2 with TRBJ1-6; a possible D gene is TRBD1 (5 bases). The CDR3 runs to 13 residues. Germline CDR1 SNHLY, CDR2 FYNNEI. Trimming left V 11 bases short and J 7 bases short, with 15 bases between. Here the CDR3 DNA reads TGTGCCCGCTCAGGGCAGGGAAATTCACCCCTCCACTTT. This sequence encodes CARSGQGNSPLHF. Looking up the rest from reference TRBV2 and TRBJ1-6 gives the full variable domain: EPEVTQTPSHQVTQMGQEVILRCVPISNHLYFYWYRQILGQKVEFLVSFYNNEISEKSEIFDDQFSVERPDGSNFTLKIRSTKLEDSAMYFCARSGQGNSPLHFGNGTRLTVT.

The chain recombines TRBV28 with TRBJ2-3; D unclear. The CDR3 has 10 amino acids. Germline V CDR1 and CDR2: MDHEN, SYDVKM. V lost 4 bases and J 7 bases, leaving 3 bases between the germline ends. The CDR3, as DNA: TGTGCCAGCAGTTCATATACGCAGTATTTT. It codes for CASSSYTQYF.

This sequence joins TRBV15 and TRBJ1-2; D remains unclear. V lost 3 bases and J 8 bases, leaving 10 bases between the germline ends. The germline gives CDR1 LNHNV, CDR2 YYDKDF (reference sequence). The CDR3 is 12 residues long. The chain's CDR3 is CATSSFGNGYTF. CDR3 nucleotide sequence: TGTGCCACCAGCAGCTTCGGCAACGGCTACACCTTC. Full variable domain (remainder filled in from reference TRBV15 and TRBJ1-2): DAMVIQNPRYQVTQFGKPVTLSCSQTLNHNVMYWYQQKSSQAPKLLFHYYDKDFNNEADTPDNFQSRRPNTSFCFLDIRSPGLGDTAMYLCATSSFGNGYTFGSGTRLTVV.

This rearrangement joins TRBV6-6 to TRBJ1-3; possible D gene TRBD1, 5 bases. This CDR3 is built from 15 residues. The V gene's germline CDR1 is MNHNY and CDR2 SVGAGI (reference sequence). With 0 bases removed from V and 4 bases from J, the gap between germline ends came to 10 bases. Here the CDR3 DNA reads TGTGCCAGCAGTTACTCGGGGGGTACGGGAAACACCATATATTTT. Its protein product is CASSYSGGTGNTIYF.

V and J are TRBV5-1 and TRBJ1-1; the D gene is possibly TRBD1 (6 bases). The CDR3 sequence is 12 residues long. Germline V CDR1 and CDR2: SGHRS, YFSETQ. V was cut by 6 bases and J by 7 bases, with 13 bases left in between. This chain's CDR3 is CASTRGDGEAFF. The CDR3, as DNA: TGCGCCAGCACGAGGGGGGACGGTGAAGCTTTCTTT.

The chain is built from TRBV11-2 and TRBJ2-4; the D call may be TRBD1 or TRBD2 (5 bases each). This CDR3 region has 15 residues. The germline gives CDR1 SGHAT, CDR2 FQNNGV. Trimming shortened V by 5 bases and J by 6 bases, and 17 bases separated the two germline ends. This chain's CDR3 is CASSRTLRDRNIQYF. The DNA of the CDR3 is TGTGCCAGCAGCCGAACACTCCGGGACCGAAACATTCAGTACTTC.

This rearrangement joins TRBV30 to TRBJ1-3, with D uncertain. The CDR3 sequence is 13 residues long. Germline V lookup: CDR1 GTSNPN, CDR2 SVGIG (reference sequence). V was cut by 4 bases and J by 0 bases, with 7 bases left in between. CDR3 bases: TGTGCCTGGAACGGAGACTCTGGAAACACCATATATTTT. Protein product: CAWNGDSGNTIYF. The variable domain in full, completed from reference TRBV30 and TRBJ1-3, reads SQTIHQWPATLVQPVGSPLSLECTVEGTSNPNLYWYRQAAGRGLQLLFYSVGIGQISSEVPQNLSASRPQDRQFILSSKKLLLSDSGFYLCAWNGDSGNTIYFGEGSWLTVV.

The chain recombines TRBV5-5 with TRBJ1-4; tentatively, D is TRBD1 (5 bases). CDR3 length: 16 amino acids. Germline V gene lookup returns CDR1 SGHKS and CDR2 YYEKEE (reference sequence). The V end lost 0 bases, the J end lost 3 bases, and 12 bases lay between the germline ends. The CDR3 is CASSLASGRSNEKLFF. In nucleotides, the CDR3 is TGTGCCAGCAGCTTGGCCTCAGGGCGCTCTAATGAAAAACTGTTTTTT.

The chain joins TRBV14 to TRBJ1-1; D might be TRBD1 (5 bases). The V end lost 1 base, the J end lost 7 bases, and 10 bases lay between the germline ends. CDR1 and CDR2 (germline): SGHDN, FVKESK. This CDR3 contains 13 residues. The CDR3 DNA follows: TGTGCCAGCAGCCAAGGGGGCGGAATTGAAGCTTTCTTT. This sequence encodes CASSQGGGIEAFF.

The gene calls are TRBV2 and TRBJ1-5; maybe TRBD1 (5 bases). Germline V gene lookup returns CDR1 SNHLY and CDR2 FYNNEI. The CDR3 contains 14 residues. Deletions cut 6 bases from V and 4 bases from J, with 13 bases between. As DNA, the CDR3 is TGTGCCAGCAGCGGGGACCGGAGGAATCAGCCCCAGCATTTT. The encoded protein is CASSGDRRNQPQHF. Full variable domain (missing parts from reference TRBV2 and TRBJ1-5): EPEVTQTPSHQVTQMGQEVILRCVPISNHLYFYWYRQILGQKVEFLVSFYNNEISEKSEIFDDQFSVERPDGSNFTLKIRSTKLEDSAMYFCASSGDRRNQPQHFGDGTRLSIL.

This chain links TRBV10-2 with TRBJ1-2; no clear D. Germline V gene sequence: CDR1 WSHSY, CDR2 SAAADI. V was cut by 4 bases and J by 0 bases, with 6 bases left in between. The CDR3 length is 13 residues. CDR3 coding DNA: TGCGCCAGCAGTGGTCAGACTAACTATGGCTACACCTTC. This translates into CASSGQTNYGYTF.

This chain links TRBV2 with TRBJ1-4, with D unclear. There are 11 residues in the CDR3. The V end was cut by 0 bases, the J end by 10 bases, with 3 bases between. Germline-derived CDR1 and CDR2 are SNHLY and FYNNEI. As DNA, the CDR3 is TGTGCCAGCAGTGAAGCCCGAAAACTGTTTTTT. It yields the protein CASSEARKLFF. Full variable domain (missing parts from reference TRBV2 and TRBJ1-4): EPEVTQTPSHQVTQMGQEVILRCVPISNHLYFYWYRQILGQKVEFLVSFYNNEISEKSEIFDDQFSVERPDGSNFTLKIRSTKLEDSAMYFCASSEARKLFFGSGTQLSVL.

This clone was seen a few times. The chain has TRBV6-1 and TRBJ1-1; possibly TRBD1 for D (6 bases). Germline CDR1 is MNHNS and CDR2 is SASEGT. Between the trimmed V and J ends, which lost 0 bases and 6 bases, there was a span of 17 bases. This CDR3 has 16 amino acids. The CDR3 is CASSEASRWGLAEAFF. The CDR3 nucleotides read TGTGCCAGCAGTGAAGCCAGTCGATGGGGGCTCGCTGAAGCTTTCTTT.

The rearrangement joins TRBV10-3 to TRBJ1-5; D is ambiguous. Germline values: CDR1 ENHRY, CDR2 SYGVKD. This CDR3 spans 13 amino acids. V shed 7 bases and J shed 9 bases, with 16 bases lying between them. For the CDR3, the DNA is TGTGCCATCAAATCGGCCCCTAATGGGCCCCAGCATTTT. This translates into CAIKSAPNGPQHF.

The chain recombines TRBV28 with TRBJ1-2; possible D gene TRBD1, 6 bases. Deletions cut 1 base from V and 4 bases from J, with 13 bases between. This CDR3 has 15 residues. The germline V gene has CDR1 MDHEN and CDR2 SYDVKM. The CDR3, as DNA: TGTGCCAGCAGTTTATCCCAGGGGCGTCGCTATGGCTACACCTTC. Protein: CASSLSQGRRYGYTF.

V gene TRBV18 combines with J gene TRBJ2-5, with 9 nucleotides matching TRBD1. The germline CDR1 and CDR2 sequences are KGHSH and LQKENI. Trimming at V came to 3 bases and at J to 2 bases, leaving 4 bases not matched to a gene. The CDR3 is made up of 15 amino acids. The DNA of the CDR3 is TGTGCCAGCTCACCGACCGGGACAGGGCAAGAGACCCAGTACTTC. This gives the protein CASSPTGTGQETQYF. Combining the CDR3 with reference TRBV18 and TRBJ2-5 gives the whole variable domain NAGVMQNPRHLVRRRGQEARLRCSPMKGHSHVYWYRQLPEEGLKFMVYLQKENIIDESGMPKERFSAEFPKEGPSILRIQQVVRGDSAAYFCASSPTGTGQETQYFGPGTRLLVL.

The CDR3 loop reads CASSSEDSLVSPLHF. The DNA for the CDR3 is TGCGCCAGCAGCTCGGAGGACAGTTTGGTTTCACCCCTCCACTTT. The V gene is TRBV5-1, the J gene TRBJ1-6; D is possibly TRBD1 (6 bases). The V and J ends lost 3 bases and 9 bases respectively, with 16 bases between them. The CDR3 consists of 15 residues. Germline V lookup: CDR1 SGHRS, CDR2 YFSETQ.

The chain has TRBV28 and TRBJ2-3; no definite D call. The CDR3 length is 13 residues. From germline, CDR1 is MDHEN and CDR2 SYDVKM. The ends were cut back, 5 bases at V and 0 bases at J, with 6 bases in the middle. For the CDR3, the DNA is TGTGCCAGCAGTGCTATTAGCACAGATACGCAGTATTTT. Translating gives CASSAISTDTQYF.

The chain combines TRBV18 with TRBJ2-2; D gene uncertain. Germline CDR1 reads KGHSH; CDR2 reads LQKENI. CDR3 length equals 16 residues. Between the trimmed V and J ends, which lost 2 bases and 1 base, there was a span of 11 bases. The chain's CDR3 is CASSPATPQNTGELFF. CDR3 bases: TGTGCCAGCTCACCAGCGACTCCCCAGAACACCGGGGAGCTGTTTTTT.

This rearrangement joins TRBV6-1 to TRBJ2-3, with TRBD2 matching over 10 bases. This CDR3 has 15 amino acids. Germline-derived CDR1 and CDR2 are MNHNS and SASEGT. With V trimmed by 5 bases and J by 2 bases, 4 bases remained unmatched. Written as DNA, the CDR3 is TGTGCCAGCAGTCCGAGCGGGGGGGCCACAGATACGCAGTATTTT. Translating gives CASSPSGGATDTQYF.

The CDR3 DNA reads TGTGCCAGCAGCTTACTCGGGGACAGGGGATCTGAAAAACTGTTTTTT. Its protein is CASSLLGDRGSEKLFF. The chain joins TRBV11-2 to TRBJ1-4; 10 positions match TRBD1. The junction had 7 bases not matched to a gene; V was cut back by 2 bases and J by 7 bases. Germline V CDR1 and CDR2: SGHAT, FQNNGV. This CDR3 is built from 16 residues.

This clone is a singleton in its sample. The chain links TRBV5-1 to TRBJ1-4; D gene ambiguous. The CDR3 has 14 amino acids. Germline values: CDR1 SGHRS, CDR2 YFSETQ. The ends were cut back, 4 bases at V and 4 bases at J, with 11 bases in the middle. The CDR3 bases are TGCGCCAGCAGCCTGATCGGTCGTAATGAAAAACTGTTTTTT. Encoded protein: CASSLIGRNEKLFF. Using reference TRBV5-1 and TRBJ1-4 for the parts outside the CDR3, the full variable domain is KAGVTQTPRYLIKTRGQQVTLSCSPISGHRSVSWYQQTPGQGLQFLFEYFSETQRNKGNFPGRFSGRQFSNSRSEMNVSTLELGDSALYLCASSLIGRNEKLFFGSGTQLSVL.

The chain uses TRBV6-4 and TRBJ1-1; 9 bases agree with TRBD1. Germline CDR1 and CDR2: MRHNA and SNTAGT. J was trimmed by 3 bases and V by 6 bases; bases with no gene match: 14. This CDR3 contains 17 residues. CDR3 amino acids: CASRRLNDRGSHTEAFF. The CDR3 region has the DNA TGTGCCAGCAGGCGACTGAATGACAGGGGGAGTCACACTGAAGCTTTCTTT.

This rearrangement joins TRBV28 to TRBJ2-7; D unclear. Germline V lookup: CDR1 MDHEN, CDR2 SYDVKM. V dropped 4 bases and J dropped 2 bases, with 12 bases sitting between them. The CDR3 totals 14 residues. CDR3 region: CASSSHHQAYEQYF. The CDR3 DNA reads as TGTGCCAGCAGTTCGCACCACCAGGCCTACGAGCAGTACTTC.

The J gene is TRBJ1-2, the V gene TRBV6-1, with D possibly matching TRBD1 (5 bases). CDR3 length: 14 residues. Per germline, CDR1 MNHNS and CDR2 SASEGT. V lost 4 bases and J lost 2, with 11 bases in between. CDR3 region: CASSASTVNYGYTF. CDR3 bases: TGTGCCAGCAGTGCCTCGACAGTGAACTATGGCTACACCTTC.

The chain is built from TRBV18 and TRBJ1-1; D may be TRBD1 (5 bases). Germline V gene sequence: CDR1 KGHSH, CDR2 LQKENI. Trimming took off 3 bases at V and 0 bases at J, with 8 bases between the two ends. CDR3 length: 14 residues. The CDR3 protein is CASSPQGLNTEAFF. CDR3 bases: TGTGCCAGCTCACCGCAGGGCCTGAACACTGAAGCTTTCTTT. The full variable domain, with the rest looked up from reference TRBV18 and TRBJ1-1, is NAGVMQNPRHLVRRRGQEARLRCSPMKGHSHVYWYRQLPEEGLKFMVYLQKENIIDESGMPKERFSAEFPKEGPSILRIQQVVRGDSAAYFCASSPQGLNTEAFFGQGTRLTVV.

The chain links TRBV7-9 to TRBJ2-5; D gene uncertain. CDR1 is SEHNR and CDR2 is FQNEAQ in the germline V gene (reference sequence). CDR3 length: 15 amino acids. V was cut by 5 bases and J by 2 bases, with 15 bases left in between. CDR3 in DNA: TGTGCCAGCAGCCGATCGAATCTAGTTCAAGAGACCCAGTACTTC. Amino acid sequence: CASSRSNLVQETQYF.